This paragraph covers one TCR beta chain sequence. Its antigen is undetermined. The source of the sample is a study of OX40 agonist ivuxolimab in advanced cancers. Study-level information: Allowance was made for prior anti-PD-1, anti-PD-L1 or anti-CTLA-4 therapy, and roughly 40% had some. In three patients, partial responses were observed, one with hepatocellular carcinoma and two with cutaneous melanoma. Findings and caveats of the study: At 0.1 to 3.0 mg/kg and by week 6, clonal expansion occurred in CD4+ and CD8+ blood T cells.

TCRdb keeps only in-frame clones here, not all; method: immunoSEQ multiplex PCR. The sample shows about 46,000 clones, over 75% of them seen only once. Germline V gives CDR1 SNHLY, CDR2 FYNNEI. Deletions cut 4 bases from V and 2 bases from J, with 14 bases between. CDR3 size: 15 residues. V usage is TRBV2 and J usage is TRBJ1-2; D not resolved. The sample in question was CD4+ or CD8+ T cells sorted from blood, obtained in a trial of the OX40 agonist ivuxolimab. The TCR sequence derives from an adult with an advanced solid tumor such as melanoma, head and neck, liver or kidney cancer. The CDR3 sequence is CASSVGGLGNYGYTF. The CDR3 region has the DNA TGTGCCAGCAGTGTAGGAGGCCTGGGGAACTATGGCTACACCTTC.